Sequencing of this TCR beta chain was carried out in a study of cytomegalovirus exposure and HLA in healthy donors. Across the study: Both the 120 or so validation repertoires and the 600 to 750 first-cohort repertoires used the same platform, as reported by a later analysis.

TCRdb's copy holds only in-frame clones and misses some; the assay was immunoSEQ multiplex PCR. Of roughly 280,000 clones listed, 86% are singletons. In the case of this clone: Its target is unknown.

Study findings and constraints: Associated with cytomegalovirus, according to the listing, were 150 to 200 TCR beta chains.

This TCR came from a woman under 30 in good health and CMV-seronegative. The specimen sequenced was PBMCs.

The CDR3 coding sequence is TGTGCCTGGACGAAAGACAGGGGGCTCGGAAACACCATATATTTT. This codes for CAWTKDRGLGNTIYF. This chain connects TRBV30 to TRBJ1-3; 10 nucleotides line up with TRBD1. The CDR3 is made up of 15 amino acids. V lost 4 bases, J lost 4 bases, and 7 bases stayed unmatched. CDR1 is GTSNPN and CDR2 is SVGIG in the germline V gene (reference sequence).